This TCR beta chain was captured in a study of T cell changes during pregnancy in multiple sclerosis. This CDR3 comprises 13 residues. V lost 3 bases and J 6 bases, leaving 11 bases between the germline ends. Per germline, CDR1 LNHDA and CDR2 SQIVND (reference sequence). TCRdb keeps only in-frame clones here, not all; method: immunoSEQ multiplex PCR. The sample yields tens of thousands of clones, around 90% seen once. The V call is TRBV19, the J call TRBJ1-2, with TRBD1 as a possible D gene (5 bases). The receptor comes from a female donor with multiple sclerosis, enrolled in a pregnancy study. The sample consisted of CD4+ T cells from peripheral blood mononuclear cells, taken in the first trimester of pregnancy. DNA for the CDR3: TGTGCCAGTAGTATCAGGGCAGGAAATGGCTACACCTTC. It yields the protein CASSIRAGNGYTF.